This T cell receptor (beta chain) was sequenced during a study of identical twins. TCRdb passed the 5' RACE reads through MiXCR, listing each CDR3 protein once. The table lists around 490,000 distinct CDR3 sequences, approximately 14% of them singletons. The CDR3 sequence is 15 residues long. V dropped 1 base and J dropped 1 base, with 9 bases sitting between them. Germline V CDR1 and CDR2: LGHNA, YSLEER. The same specimen was also included in a second study, on yellow fever vaccine responses in identical twins.

Source material: CD4+ T cells sorted from blood. This rearrangement joins TRBV4-3 to TRBJ2-3; D ambiguous. This TCR was sampled from a woman in her late teens or twenties in good health. CDR3 residues: CASSQVIGGTDTQYF. CDR3 coding DNA: TGCGCCAGCAGCCAAGTTATTGGTGGCACAGATACGCAGTATTTT.